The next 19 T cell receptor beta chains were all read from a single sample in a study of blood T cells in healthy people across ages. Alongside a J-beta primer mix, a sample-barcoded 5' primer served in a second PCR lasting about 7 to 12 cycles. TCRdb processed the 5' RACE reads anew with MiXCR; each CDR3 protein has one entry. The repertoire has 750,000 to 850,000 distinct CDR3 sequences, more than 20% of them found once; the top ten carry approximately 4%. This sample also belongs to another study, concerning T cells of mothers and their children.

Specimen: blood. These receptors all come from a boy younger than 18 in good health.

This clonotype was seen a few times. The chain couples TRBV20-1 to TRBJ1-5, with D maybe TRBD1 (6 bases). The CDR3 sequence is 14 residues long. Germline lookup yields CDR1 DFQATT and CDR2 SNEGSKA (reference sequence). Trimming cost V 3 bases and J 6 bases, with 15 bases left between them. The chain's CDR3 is CSASLGAYGQPQHF. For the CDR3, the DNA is TGCAGTGCTAGTCTGGGGGCCTACGGTCAGCCCCAGCATTTT.

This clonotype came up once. The CDR3 DNA follows: TGTGCCAGCAGCCCAACAGAGAACGAGCAGTACTTC. It yields the protein CASSPTENEQYF. This chain links TRBV3-1 with TRBJ2-5; no clear D. The tail of the sequence fits TRBJ2-7 better, so the J call may be wrong. The germline CDR1 and CDR2 sequences are LGHDT and YNNKEL (reference sequence). This CDR3 has 12 amino acids.

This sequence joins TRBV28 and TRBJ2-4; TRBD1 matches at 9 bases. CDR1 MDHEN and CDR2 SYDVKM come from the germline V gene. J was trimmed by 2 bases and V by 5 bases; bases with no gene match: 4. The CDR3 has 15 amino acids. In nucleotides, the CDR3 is TGTGCCAGCAGTAGACAGGGGGGAACCAAAAACATTCAGTACTTC. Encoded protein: CASSRQGGTKNIQYF.

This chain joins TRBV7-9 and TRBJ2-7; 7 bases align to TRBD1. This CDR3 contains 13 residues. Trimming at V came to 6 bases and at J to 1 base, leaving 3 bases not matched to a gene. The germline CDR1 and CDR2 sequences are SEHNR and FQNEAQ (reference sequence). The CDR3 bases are TGTGCCAGCAGAACAGGGGAATCCTACGAGCAGTACTTC. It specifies CASRTGESYEQYF.

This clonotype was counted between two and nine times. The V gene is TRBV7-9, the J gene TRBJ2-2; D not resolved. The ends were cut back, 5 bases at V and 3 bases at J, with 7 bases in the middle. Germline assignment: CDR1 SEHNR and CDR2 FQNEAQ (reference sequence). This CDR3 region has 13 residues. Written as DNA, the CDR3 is TGTGCCAGCAGCCCAGGCGACACCGGGGAGCTGTTTTTT. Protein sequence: CASSPGDTGELFF.

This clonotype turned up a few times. The CDR3 loop reads CASSKPGGVIPQETQYF. CDR3 sequence (DNA): TGTGCCAGCAGCAAGCCAGGGGGCGTAATTCCCCAAGAGACCCAGTACTTC. V usage is TRBV21-1 and J usage is TRBJ2-5; the table names TRBD1, a call not compared with the DNA. TRBV21-1 counts as a pseudogene. This CDR3 is built from 17 residues.

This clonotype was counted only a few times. The CDR3 sequence: CAIRRAGGAHSSTDTQYF. CDR3 DNA: TGTGCCATCAGGAGAGCGGGGGGCGCTCATTCTAGCACAGATACGCAGTATTTT. The chain carries TRBV10-3 and TRBJ2-3, with TRBD2 matching over 9 bases. This CDR3 region has 18 residues. Per the germline V gene, CDR1 is ENHRY and CDR2 is SYGVKD. The J segment lost 0 bases and the V segment lost 6 bases, leaving 13 bases of the junction unmatched.

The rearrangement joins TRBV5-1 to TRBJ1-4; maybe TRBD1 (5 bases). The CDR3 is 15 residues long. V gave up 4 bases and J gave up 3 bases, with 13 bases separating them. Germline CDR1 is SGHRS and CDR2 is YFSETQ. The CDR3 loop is CASSALGGANEKLFF. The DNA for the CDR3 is TGCGCCAGCAGCGCCCTGGGGGGAGCTAATGAAAAACTGTTTTTT.

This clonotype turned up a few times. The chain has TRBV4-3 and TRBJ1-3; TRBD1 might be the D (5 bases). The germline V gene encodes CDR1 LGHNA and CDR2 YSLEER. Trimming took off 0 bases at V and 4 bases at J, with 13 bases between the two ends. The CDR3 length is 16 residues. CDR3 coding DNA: TGCGCCAGCAGCCAAGACCGGCTGGGGCTGGGAAACACCATATATTTT. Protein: CASSQDRLGLGNTIYF.

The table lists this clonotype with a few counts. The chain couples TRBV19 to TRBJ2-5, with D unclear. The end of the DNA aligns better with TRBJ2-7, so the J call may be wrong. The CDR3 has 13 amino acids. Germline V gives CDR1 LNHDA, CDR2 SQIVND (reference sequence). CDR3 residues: CASSINPSYEQYF. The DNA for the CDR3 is TGTGCCAGTAGTATTAATCCTTCCTACGAGCAGTACTTC.

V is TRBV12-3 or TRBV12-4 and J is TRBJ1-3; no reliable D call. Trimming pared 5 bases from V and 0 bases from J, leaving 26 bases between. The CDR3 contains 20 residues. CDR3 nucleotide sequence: TGTGCCAGCAGTCCCTCCCCGAAGGCAGACTTCCTAAACTCTGGAAACACCATATATTTT. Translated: CASSPSPKADFLNSGNTIYF.

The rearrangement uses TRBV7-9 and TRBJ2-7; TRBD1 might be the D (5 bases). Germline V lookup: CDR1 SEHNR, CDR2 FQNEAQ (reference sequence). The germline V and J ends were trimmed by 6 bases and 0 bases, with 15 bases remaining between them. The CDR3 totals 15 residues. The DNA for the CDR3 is TGTGCCAGCAGACAATTCGACAGCCTCTCCTACGAGCAGTACTTC. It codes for CASRQFDSLSYEQYF.

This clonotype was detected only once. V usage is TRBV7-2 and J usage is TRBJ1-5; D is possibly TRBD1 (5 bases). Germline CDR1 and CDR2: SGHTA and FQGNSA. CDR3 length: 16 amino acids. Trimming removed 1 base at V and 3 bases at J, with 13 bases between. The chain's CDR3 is CASSLVGTAYNQPQHF. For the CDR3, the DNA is TGTGCCAGCAGCTTAGTAGGGACGGCCTACAATCAGCCCCAGCATTTT.

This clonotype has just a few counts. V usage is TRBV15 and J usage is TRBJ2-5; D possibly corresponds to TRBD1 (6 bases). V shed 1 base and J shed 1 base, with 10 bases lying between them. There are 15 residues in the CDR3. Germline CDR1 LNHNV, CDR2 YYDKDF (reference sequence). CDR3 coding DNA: TGTGCCACCAGCAGAGGGGACACCTCCCAAGAGACCCAGTACTTC. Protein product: CATSRGDTSQETQYF.

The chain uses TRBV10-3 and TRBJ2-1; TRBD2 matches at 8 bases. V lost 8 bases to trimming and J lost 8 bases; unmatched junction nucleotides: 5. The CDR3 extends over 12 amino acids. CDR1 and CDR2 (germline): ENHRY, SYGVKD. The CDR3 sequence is CAIESGSHEQFF. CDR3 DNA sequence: TGTGCCATCGAGAGCGGGAGCCATGAGCAGTTCTTC.

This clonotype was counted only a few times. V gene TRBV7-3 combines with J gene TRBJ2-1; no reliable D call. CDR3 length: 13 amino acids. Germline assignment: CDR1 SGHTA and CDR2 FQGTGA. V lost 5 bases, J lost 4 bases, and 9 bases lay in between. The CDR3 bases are TGTGCCAGCAGCCCGGACGAGTACAATGAGCAGTTCTTC. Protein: CASSPDEYNEQFF.

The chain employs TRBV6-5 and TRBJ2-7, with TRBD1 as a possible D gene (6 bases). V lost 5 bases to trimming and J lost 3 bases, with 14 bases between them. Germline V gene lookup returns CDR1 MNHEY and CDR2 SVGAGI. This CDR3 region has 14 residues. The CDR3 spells CASSGTTHIYEQYF. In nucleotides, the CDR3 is TGTGCCAGCAGTGGGACAACGCACATCTACGAGCAGTACTTC.

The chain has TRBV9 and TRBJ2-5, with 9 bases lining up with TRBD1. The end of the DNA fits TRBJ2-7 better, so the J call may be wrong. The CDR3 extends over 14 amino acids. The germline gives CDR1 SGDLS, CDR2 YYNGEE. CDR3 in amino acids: CASSVTGQGYEQYF. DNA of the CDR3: TGTGCCAGCAGCGTTACGGGACAGGGTTACGAGCAGTACTTC.

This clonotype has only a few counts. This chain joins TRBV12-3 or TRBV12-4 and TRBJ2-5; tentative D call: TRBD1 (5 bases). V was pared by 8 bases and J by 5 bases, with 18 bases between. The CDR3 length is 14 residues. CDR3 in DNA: TGTGCCAGCGGGGCCCTTGGCGTCCGGGAGACCCAGTACTTC. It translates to CASGALGVRETQYF.